What follows is one T cell receptor (beta chain) and its context. V lost 10 bases to trimming and J lost 0 bases, with 13 bases between them. In germline, CDR1 is LNHDA, CDR2 SQIVND (reference sequence). The length of the CDR3 is 13 residues. The data derive from a study of blood T cell repertoires in COVID-19. Sequencing was performed with immunoSEQ multiplex PCR; in TCRdb, only in-frame clones are kept and a portion is missing. Here the sample spans hundreds of thousands of clones, around 87% being singletons. The source is a woman younger than 45 with acute COVID-19. Specimen: PBMCs or T cells enriched from blood (not recorded which). The V call is TRBV19, the J call TRBJ2-7; D is perhaps TRBD1 (5 bases). In DNA, the CDR3 is TGTGCCACCTCGACAGAAAACTCCTACGAGCAGTACTTC. This translates into CATSTENSYEQYF.